These 19 T cell receptor beta chains were all obtained from the same sample, sequenced in a study of blood T cell repertoires in COVID-19. Some clones are missing from TCRdb's copy, which holds only in-frame ones; the method was immunoSEQ multiplex PCR. Of approximately 500,000 clones in the sample, roughly 88% were seen once. The sample was peripheral blood. The receptor source for this set is a human donor in a cohort sampled during active COVID-19.

Only one count was recorded for this clone. The genes are TRBV5-4 and TRBJ1-1, with D maybe TRBD1 (6 bases). V lost 5 bases and J 1 base, leaving 15 bases between the germline ends. The germline V gene has CDR1 SGHNT and CDR2 YYREEE (reference sequence). The CDR3 length is 15 residues. The CDR3 loop reads CASRMSARGNTEAFF. Written as DNA, the CDR3 is TGTGCCAGCAGGATGAGCGCCAGGGGGAACACTGAAGCTTTCTTT.

The chain joins TRBV7-3 to TRBJ2-3; D is possibly TRBD2 (5 bases). Deletions cut 5 bases from V and 2 bases from J, with 11 bases between. This CDR3 has 14 amino acids. The germline V gene encodes CDR1 SGHTA and CDR2 FQGTGA. DNA for the CDR3: TGTGCCAGCAGCCCCCGGGGATTCACAGATACGCAGTATTTT. Its translation: CASSPRGFTDTQYF.

The J gene is TRBJ2-3, the V gene TRBV6-4; TRBD2 might be the D (5 bases). Germline V gives CDR1 MRHNA, CDR2 SNTAGT. The CDR3 covers 14 residues. V lost 2 bases and J lost 0, with 6 bases in between. CDR3 region: CASSDTGSTDTQYF. In DNA form, the CDR3 reads TGTGCCAGCAGTGACACGGGAAGCACAGATACGCAGTATTTT.

Of note for this clone: This same CDR3 is encoded by further DNA sequences in the sample. The chain employs TRBV11-2 and TRBJ1-5; tentative D call: TRBD1 (5 bases). V lost 0 bases, J lost 4 bases, and 7 bases lay in between. The CDR3 spans 14 residues. Germline loops: CDR1 SGHAT, CDR2 FQNNGV. The CDR3 reads CASSLDSGNQPQHF. The CDR3 nucleotides are TGTGCCAGCAGCTTAGATTCAGGGAATCAGCCCCAGCATTTT.

The gene calls are TRBV7-3 and TRBJ2-3; D not resolved. With 5 bases removed from V and 0 bases from J, the gap between germline ends came to 3 bases. The CDR3 covers 12 residues. Germline loops: CDR1 SGHTA, CDR2 FQGTGA. DNA of the CDR3: TGTGCCAGCAGCCAGAGCACAGATACGCAGTATTTT. It specifies CASSQSTDTQYF.

This clone was seen a single time. The chain links TRBV19 to TRBJ1-5; TRBD1 matches at 8 bases. Trimming at V came to 4 bases and at J to 0 bases, leaving 2 bases not matched to a gene. The CDR3 extends over 15 amino acids. The V gene's germline CDR1 is LNHDA and CDR2 SQIVND (reference sequence). Written as DNA, the CDR3 is TGTGCCAGTAGTACGGACAGGGCTAGCAATCAGCCCCAGCATTTT. Translation: CASSTDRASNQPQHF.

Only a few counts were recorded for this clone. The chain couples TRBV27 to TRBJ1-1, with TRBD1 matching 9 bases. The CDR3 has 16 amino acids. CDR1 is MNHEY, CDR2 SMNVEV, per germline (reference sequence). The J segment lost 6 bases and the V segment lost 5 bases, leaving 13 bases of the junction unmatched. CDR3 region: CASSPARTGANAEAFF. The CDR3 DNA sequence: TGTGCCAGCAGTCCAGCTCGGACAGGGGCAAACGCTGAAGCTTTCTTT.

The chain couples TRBV25-1 to TRBJ1-1, with TRBD1 identical over 7 bases. The CDR3 covers 13 residues. Germline lookup yields CDR1 MGHDK and CDR2 SYGVNS. J was trimmed by 5 bases and V by 5 bases; bases with no gene match: 5. CDR3 protein: CASSPQGRTEAFF. The CDR3 DNA sequence: TGTGCCAGCAGTCCACAGGGGAGAACTGAAGCTTTCTTT.

The gene calls are TRBV19 and TRBJ1-1, with 8 bases that match TRBD1. CDR1 is LNHDA, CDR2 SQIVND, per germline (reference sequence). This CDR3 has 14 amino acids. Trimming took 8 bases from V and 3 from J; bases not matched to a gene: 8. The CDR3 protein is CASGRGRWDTEAFF. CDR3 coding DNA: TGTGCCAGTGGCAGGGGGCGGTGGGACACTGAAGCTTTCTTT.

The rearrangement joins TRBV4-3 to TRBJ2-3; TRBD2 agrees at 9 bases. This CDR3 has 16 amino acids. The germline gives CDR1 LGHNA, CDR2 YSLEER. V lost 3 bases and J lost 2; bases outside the gene matches: 6. For the CDR3, the DNA is TGCGCCAGCAGCCAGTTTCTAGCGGGGTTCACAGATACGCAGTATTTT. Amino acid sequence: CASSQFLAGFTDTQYF.

In this sample, this clone turned up once. The sample contains more than one DNA sequence encoding this CDR3. The genes are TRBV20-1 and TRBJ1-1, with a tentative D call TRBD1 (5 bases). The CDR3 consists of 10 residues. From germline, CDR1 is DFQATT and CDR2 SNEGSKA (reference sequence). V was pared by 6 bases and J by 8 bases, with 10 bases between. CDR3 in DNA: TGCAGTGCCAGGGTTTCCGAAGCTTTCTTT. Protein product: CSARVSEAFF.

This clone was detected once. The DNA for the CDR3 is TGTGCCAGCAGCCGACAGGGATCGAGCACTGAAGCTTTCTTT. Amino acids: CASSRQGSSTEAFF. This sequence joins TRBV3-1 (or the pseudogene TRBV3-2) and TRBJ1-1, with 7 bases that match TRBD1. CDR1 LGHDT and CDR2 YNNKEL come from the germline V gene (reference sequence). The CDR3 totals 14 residues. Losses at the gene ends were 4 bases for V and 4 bases for J; bases not matched to a gene: 6.

This clone was seen once. The chain is built from TRBV7-9 and TRBJ1-3; the match to TRBD1 covers 9 bases. Germline values: CDR1 SEHNR, CDR2 FQNEAQ (reference sequence). There are 15 residues in the CDR3. After removal of 5 bases from V and 4 bases from J, the junction contained 6 bases not matched to a gene. The CDR3 here is CASSTGQGYGNTIYF. DNA of the CDR3: TGTGCCAGCAGCACAGGACAGGGGTACGGAAACACCATATATTTT.

Details on this clone: At one boundary the junction diverges from the germline segment, which might be a read error. This rearrangement joins TRBV7-2 to TRBJ1-5; tentative D call: TRBD1 (6 bases). This CDR3 region has 15 residues. The germline V gene encodes CDR1 SGHTA and CDR2 FQGNSA. CDR3 sequence reads: CASSPGRGGNQPQHF. CDR3 DNA sequence: TGTGCCAGCAGCCCAGGCCGGGGGGGCAACCAGCCCCAGCATTTT.

The chain employs TRBV11-3 and TRBJ2-7, with TRBD1 matching over 8 bases. CDR1 is SGHNT, CDR2 YENEEA, per germline. CDR3 length: 12 residues. V was pared by 3 bases and J by 6 bases, with 1 base of the junction left unmatched. In nucleotides, the CDR3 is TGTGCCAGCAGCTTCGACAGGGGCGAGCAGTACTTC. Translating it yields CASSFDRGEQYF.

This clone showed up many times. The V and J genes are TRBV30 and TRBJ2-7; D unclear. CDR1 is GTSNPN, CDR2 SVGIG, per germline (reference sequence). The CDR3 loop spans 14 amino acids. V gave up 3 bases and J gave up 8 bases, with 20 bases separating them. CDR3 protein: CAWSVPGEFPKQYF. CDR3 in DNA: TGTGCCTGGAGCGTCCCCGGAGAGTTTCCCAAGCAGTACTTC.

This clone turned up a few times. This chain uses TRBV28 with TRBJ1-2; TRBD1 matches 9 bases. The CDR3 sequence is 15 residues long. J gave up 6 bases and V 5 bases, and 10 bases lay outside the gene matches. The germline V gene has CDR1 MDHEN and CDR2 SYDVKM. CDR3 bases: TGTGCCAGCAGTCGCCGGGTGACAGGGGGAAATGGCTACACCTTC. Its translation: CASSRRVTGGNGYTF.

This rearrangement joins TRBV19 to TRBJ1-1; 7 bases are a match to TRBD1. V was clipped by 7 bases and J by 2 bases; unmatched bases: 4. Germline V CDR1 and CDR2: LNHDA, SQIVND (reference sequence). The CDR3 contains 13 residues. CDR3 sequence reads: CASKEGANTEAFF. CDR3 sequence (DNA): TGTGCCAGTAAAGAGGGGGCTAACACTGAAGCTTTCTTT.

In this sample, this clone turned up a few times. The chain has TRBV19 and TRBJ2-1; D is possibly TRBD2 (5 bases). This CDR3 spans 13 amino acids. V was trimmed by 1 base and J by 9 bases, leaving 10 bases between them. Per germline, CDR1 LNHDA and CDR2 SQIVND (reference sequence). The CDR3 DNA reads as TGTGCCAGTAGTATAGGTCCCGCGGGTGAGCAGTTCTTC. It translates to CASSIGPAGEQFF.